This T cell receptor beta chain is from a study of shared clonotypes between healthy human individuals. The overall study: Samples came from a couple of female and a few male donors aged 18 to 49. Study-level results: Only a few donors were included, so the genetic and exposure-history diversity represented was limited. The naive CD4 repertoires of a few donors were compared, and approximately 5% of clonotypes were shared.

Trimming removed 0 bases from V and 5 bases from J; junction bases left unmatched: 6. The CDR3 consists of 15 residues. Germline V gene sequence: CDR1 SGHNT, CDR2 YYREEE (reference sequence). Under the authors' procedure: ImmunoSEQ gave junction-only sequences without quality scores, so filtering differed. Produced via immunoSEQ multiplex PCR; TCRdb's table is partial and in-frame only. V, J and clone size are those of that table, while D and trimming were read from the DNA. The sample contains about 2 million clones, 85% to 95% of which appear only once. About this clone: Its target is unknown.

The specimen sequenced was naive CD4+ T cells sorted from blood. Specified subset: CD45RA+ positively selected. The chain links TRBV5-4 to TRBJ1-2; 8 bases agree with TRBD1. This receptor was obtained from a man between 18 and 35 years old in good health. Written as DNA, the CDR3 is TGTGCCAGCAGCTTGGGGACAGGGAGGGAGTATGGCTACACCTTC. Translated: CASSLGTGREYGYTF.